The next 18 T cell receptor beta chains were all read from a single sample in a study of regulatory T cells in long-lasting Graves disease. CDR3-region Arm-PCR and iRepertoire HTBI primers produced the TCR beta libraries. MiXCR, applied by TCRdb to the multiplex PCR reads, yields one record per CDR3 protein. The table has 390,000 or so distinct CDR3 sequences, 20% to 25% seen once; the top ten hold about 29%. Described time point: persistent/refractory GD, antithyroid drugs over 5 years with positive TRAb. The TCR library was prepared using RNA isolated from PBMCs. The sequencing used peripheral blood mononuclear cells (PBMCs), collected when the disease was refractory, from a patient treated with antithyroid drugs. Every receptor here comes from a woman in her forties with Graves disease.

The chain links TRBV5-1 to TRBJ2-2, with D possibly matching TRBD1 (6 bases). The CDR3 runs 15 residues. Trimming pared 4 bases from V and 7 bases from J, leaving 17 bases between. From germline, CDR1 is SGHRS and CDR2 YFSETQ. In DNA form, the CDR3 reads TGCGCCAGCAGCCTACAACAGGGATATGGCGGGGAGCTGTTTTTT. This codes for CASSLQQGYGGELFF. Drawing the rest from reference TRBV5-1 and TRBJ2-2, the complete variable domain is KAGVTQTPRYLIKTRGQQVTLSCSPISGHRSVSWYQQTPGQGLQFLFEYFSETQRNKGNFPGRFSGRQFSNSRSEMNVSTLELGDSALYLCASSLQQGYGGELFFGEGSRLTVL.

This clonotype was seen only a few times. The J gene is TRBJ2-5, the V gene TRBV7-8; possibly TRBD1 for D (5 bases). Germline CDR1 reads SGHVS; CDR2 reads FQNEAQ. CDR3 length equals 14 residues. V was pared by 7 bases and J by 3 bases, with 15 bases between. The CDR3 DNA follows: TGTGCCAGCAACTCTGGCAGGGTTAAAGAGACCCAGTACTTC. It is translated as CASNSGRVKETQYF.

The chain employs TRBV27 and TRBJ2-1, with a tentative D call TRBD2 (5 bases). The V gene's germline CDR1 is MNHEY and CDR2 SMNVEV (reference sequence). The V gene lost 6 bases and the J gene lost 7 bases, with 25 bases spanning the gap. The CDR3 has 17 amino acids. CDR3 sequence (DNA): TGTGCCAGCAGCCATCACCTATCTAGCCGCCTTGGTAATGAGCAGTTCTTC. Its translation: CASSHHLSSRLGNEQFF.

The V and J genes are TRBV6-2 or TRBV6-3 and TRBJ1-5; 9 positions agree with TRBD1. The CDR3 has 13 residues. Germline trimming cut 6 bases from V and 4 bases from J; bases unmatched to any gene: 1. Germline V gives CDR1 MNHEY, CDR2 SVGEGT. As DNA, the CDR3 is TGTGCCAGCAGACAGGGGGCGAATCAGCCCCAGCATTTT. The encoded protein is CASRQGANQPQHF.

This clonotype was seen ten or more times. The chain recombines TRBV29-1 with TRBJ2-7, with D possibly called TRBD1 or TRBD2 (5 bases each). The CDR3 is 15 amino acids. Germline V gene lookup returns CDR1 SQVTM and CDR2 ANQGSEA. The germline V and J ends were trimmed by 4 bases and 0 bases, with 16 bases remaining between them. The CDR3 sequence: CSVVGWDASSYEQYF. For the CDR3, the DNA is TGCAGCGTTGTCGGGTGGGACGCGAGCTCCTACGAGCAGTACTTC.

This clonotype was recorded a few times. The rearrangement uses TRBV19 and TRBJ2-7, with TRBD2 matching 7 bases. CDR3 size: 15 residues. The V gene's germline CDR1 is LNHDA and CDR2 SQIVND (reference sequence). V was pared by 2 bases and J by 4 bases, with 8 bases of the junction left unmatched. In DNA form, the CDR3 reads TGTGCCAGTAGTATACCCGGGGGGAAGGTTTACGAGCAGTACTTC. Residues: CASSIPGGKVYEQYF.

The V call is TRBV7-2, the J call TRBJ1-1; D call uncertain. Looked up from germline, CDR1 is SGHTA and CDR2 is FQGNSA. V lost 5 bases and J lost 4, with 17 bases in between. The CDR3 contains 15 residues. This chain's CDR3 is CASSRSFIGPTEAFF. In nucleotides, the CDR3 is TGTGCCAGCAGCCGATCATTTATAGGGCCCACTGAAGCTTTCTTT.

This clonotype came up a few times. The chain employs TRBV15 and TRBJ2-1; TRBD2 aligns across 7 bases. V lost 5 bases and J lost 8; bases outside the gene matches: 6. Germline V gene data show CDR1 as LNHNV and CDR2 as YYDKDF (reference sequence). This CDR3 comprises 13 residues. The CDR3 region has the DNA TGTGCCACCAGCGGCGGGAGTGGCCATGAGCAGTTCTTC. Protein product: CATSGGSGHEQFF.

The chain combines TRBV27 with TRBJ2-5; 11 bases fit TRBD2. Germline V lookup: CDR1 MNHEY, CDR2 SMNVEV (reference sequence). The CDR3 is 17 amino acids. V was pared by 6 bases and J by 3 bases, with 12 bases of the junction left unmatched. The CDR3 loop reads CASSDPPTSGKEETQYF. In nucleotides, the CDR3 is TGTGCCAGCAGCGACCCCCCGACTAGCGGGAAGGAAGAGACCCAGTACTTC.

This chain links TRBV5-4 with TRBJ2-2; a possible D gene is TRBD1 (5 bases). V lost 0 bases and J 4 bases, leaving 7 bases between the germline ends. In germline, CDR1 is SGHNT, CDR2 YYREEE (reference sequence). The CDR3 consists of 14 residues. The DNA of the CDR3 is TGTGCCAGCAGCTTGGATCAGGGCACCGGGGAGCTGTTTTTT. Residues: CASSLDQGTGELFF.

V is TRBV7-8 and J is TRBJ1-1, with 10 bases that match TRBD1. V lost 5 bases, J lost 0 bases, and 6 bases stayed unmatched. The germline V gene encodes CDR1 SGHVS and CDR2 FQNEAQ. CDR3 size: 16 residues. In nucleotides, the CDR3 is TGTGCCAGCAGCATCGACAGGGGGCTCCTGAACACTGAAGCTTTCTTT. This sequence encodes CASSIDRGLLNTEAFF.

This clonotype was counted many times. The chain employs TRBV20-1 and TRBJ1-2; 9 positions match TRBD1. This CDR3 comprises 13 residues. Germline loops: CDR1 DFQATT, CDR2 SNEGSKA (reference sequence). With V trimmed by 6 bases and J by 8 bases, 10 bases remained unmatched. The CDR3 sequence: CSAPGTGPGGYTF. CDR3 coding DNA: TGCAGTGCCCCCGGGACAGGGCCGGGAGGCTACACCTTC.

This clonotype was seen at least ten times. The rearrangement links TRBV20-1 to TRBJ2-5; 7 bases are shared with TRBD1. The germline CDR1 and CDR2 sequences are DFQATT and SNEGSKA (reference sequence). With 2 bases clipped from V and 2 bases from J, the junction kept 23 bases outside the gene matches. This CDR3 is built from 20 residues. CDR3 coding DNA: TGCAGTGCTAGACTTAACGACAGGGTTTTCGCACGGGCCAGACAAGAGACCCAGTACTTC. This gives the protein CSARLNDRVFARARQETQYF.

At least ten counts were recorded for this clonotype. CDR3 sequence (DNA): TGTGCCAGCAGTAAGACAGGGAATTGGAAAGGCAATCAGCCCCAGCATTTT. Translating it yields CASSKTGNWKGNQPQHF. This sequence joins TRBV12-3 or TRBV12-4 and TRBJ1-5; 7 bases align to TRBD1. This CDR3 region has 17 residues. V lost 5 bases to trimming and J lost 2 bases; unmatched junction nucleotides: 12.

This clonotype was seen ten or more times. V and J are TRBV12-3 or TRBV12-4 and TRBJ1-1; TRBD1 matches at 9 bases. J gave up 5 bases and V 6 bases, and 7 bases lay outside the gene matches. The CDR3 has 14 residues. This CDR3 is CASSLTGGRTEAFF. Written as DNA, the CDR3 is TGTGCCAGCAGCCTGACAGGGGGACGGACTGAAGCTTTCTTT.

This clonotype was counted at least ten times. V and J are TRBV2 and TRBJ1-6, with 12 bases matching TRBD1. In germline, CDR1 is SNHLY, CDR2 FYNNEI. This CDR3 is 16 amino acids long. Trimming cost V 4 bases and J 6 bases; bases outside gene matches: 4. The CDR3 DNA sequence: TGTGCCAGCAGTGCCGGGACAGGGGGCTTTAATTCACCCCTCCACTTT. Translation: CASSAGTGGFNSPLHF.

The CDR3 here is CASSIDRAPRAHEQYF. The DNA of the CDR3 is TGTGCCAGTAGTATAGATCGAGCCCCACGAGCCCACGAGCAGTACTTC. This chain uses TRBV19 with TRBJ2-7; D gene uncertain. Germline assignment: CDR1 LNHDA and CDR2 SQIVND (reference sequence). The CDR3 length is 16 residues. Trimming pared 0 bases from V and 5 bases from J, leaving 17 bases between.

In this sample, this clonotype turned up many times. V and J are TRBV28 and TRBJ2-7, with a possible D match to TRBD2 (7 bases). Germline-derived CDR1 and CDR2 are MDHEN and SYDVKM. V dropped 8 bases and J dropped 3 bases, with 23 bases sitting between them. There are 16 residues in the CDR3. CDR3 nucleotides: TGTGCCAGCCAAATGAGGGGGGGCGCGAGAATCTACGAGCAGTACTTC. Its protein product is CASQMRGGARIYEQYF. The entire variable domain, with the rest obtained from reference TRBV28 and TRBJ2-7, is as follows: DVKVTQSSRYLVKRTGEKVFLECVQDMDHENMFWYRQDPGLGLRLIYFSYDVKMKEKGDIPEGYSVSREKKERFSLILESASTNQTSMYLCASQMRGGARIYEQYFGPGTRLTVT.